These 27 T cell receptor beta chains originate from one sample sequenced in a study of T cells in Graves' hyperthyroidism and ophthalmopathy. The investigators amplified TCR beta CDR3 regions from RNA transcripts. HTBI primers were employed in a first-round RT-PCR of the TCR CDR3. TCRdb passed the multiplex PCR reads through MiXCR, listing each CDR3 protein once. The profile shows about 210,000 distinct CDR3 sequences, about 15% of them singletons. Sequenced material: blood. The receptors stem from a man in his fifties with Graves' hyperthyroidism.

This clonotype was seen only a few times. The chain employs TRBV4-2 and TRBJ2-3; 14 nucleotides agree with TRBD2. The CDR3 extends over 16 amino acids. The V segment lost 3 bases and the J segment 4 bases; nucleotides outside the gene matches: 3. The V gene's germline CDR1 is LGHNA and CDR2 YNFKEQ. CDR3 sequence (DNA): TGTGCCAGCAGCCAGGGACTAGCGGGAGCCCCAGATACGCAGTATTTT. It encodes CASSQGLAGAPDTQYF.

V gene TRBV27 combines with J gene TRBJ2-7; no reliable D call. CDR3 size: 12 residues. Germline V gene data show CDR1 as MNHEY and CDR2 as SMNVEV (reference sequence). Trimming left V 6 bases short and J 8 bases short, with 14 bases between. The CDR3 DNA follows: TGTGCCAGCAGCCCCACACTTCCCCAGCAGTACTTC. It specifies CASSPTLPQQYF.

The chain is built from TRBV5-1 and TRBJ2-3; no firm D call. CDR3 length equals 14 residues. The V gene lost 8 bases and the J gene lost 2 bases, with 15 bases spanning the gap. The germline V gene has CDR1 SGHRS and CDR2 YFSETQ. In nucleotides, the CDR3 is TGCGCCAGTCCCCGGTTCAGCAACACAGATACGCAGTATTTT. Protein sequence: CASPRFSNTDTQYF.

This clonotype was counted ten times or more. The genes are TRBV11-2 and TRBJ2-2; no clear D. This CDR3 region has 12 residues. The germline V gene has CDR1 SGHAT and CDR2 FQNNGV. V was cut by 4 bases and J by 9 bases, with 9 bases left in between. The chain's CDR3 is CASSWSARELFF. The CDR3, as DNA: TGTGCCAGCAGCTGGTCAGCCCGGGAGCTGTTTTTT.

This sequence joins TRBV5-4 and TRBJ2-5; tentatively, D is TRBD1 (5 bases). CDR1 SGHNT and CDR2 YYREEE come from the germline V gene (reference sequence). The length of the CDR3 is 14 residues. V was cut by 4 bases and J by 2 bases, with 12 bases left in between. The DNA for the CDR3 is TGTGCCAGCAGCCCGAGTCGGACACAAGAGACCCAGTACTTC. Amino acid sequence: CASSPSRTQETQYF.

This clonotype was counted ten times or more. The CDR3 spells CASSLTGTPSYNEQFF. The CDR3 nucleotides read TGTGCCAGCAGCTTAACCGGGACACCCTCCTACAATGAGCAGTTCTTC. This chain connects TRBV7-3 to TRBJ2-1; weak D call: TRBD1 (6 bases). The CDR3 length is 16 residues. Germline V gene data show CDR1 as SGHTA and CDR2 as FQGTGA. The V end was cut by 0 bases, the J end by 0 bases, with 9 bases between.

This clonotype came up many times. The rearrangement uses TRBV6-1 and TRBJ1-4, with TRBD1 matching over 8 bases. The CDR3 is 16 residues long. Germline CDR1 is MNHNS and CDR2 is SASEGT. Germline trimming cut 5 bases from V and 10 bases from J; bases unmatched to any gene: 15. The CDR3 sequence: CASSYAGQADLRKLFF. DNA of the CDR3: TGTGCCAGCAGTTACGCGGGACAGGCCGATTTGCGAAAACTGTTTTTT.

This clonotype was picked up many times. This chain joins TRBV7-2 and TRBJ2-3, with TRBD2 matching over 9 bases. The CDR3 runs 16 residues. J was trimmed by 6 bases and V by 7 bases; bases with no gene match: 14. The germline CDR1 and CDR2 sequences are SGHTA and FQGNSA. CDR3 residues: CASTPFSGSLVDTQYF. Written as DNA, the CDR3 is TGTGCCAGCACACCCTTTAGCGGGAGTTTGGTGGATACGCAGTATTTT. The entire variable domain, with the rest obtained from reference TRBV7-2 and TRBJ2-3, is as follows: GAGVSQSPSNKVTEKGKDVELRCDPISGHTALYWYRQSLGQGLEFLIYFQGNSAPDKSGLPSDRFSAERTGGSVSTLTIQRTQQEDSAVYLCASTPFSGSLVDTQYFGPGTRLTVL.

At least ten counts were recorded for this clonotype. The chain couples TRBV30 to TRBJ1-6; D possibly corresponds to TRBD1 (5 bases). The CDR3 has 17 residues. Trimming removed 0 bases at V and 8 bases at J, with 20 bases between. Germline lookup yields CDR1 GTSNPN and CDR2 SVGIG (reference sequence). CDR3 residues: CAWSVSGPPYGDSPLHF. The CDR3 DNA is TGTGCCTGGAGTGTATCGGGGCCGCCATACGGCGATTCACCCCTCCACTTT.

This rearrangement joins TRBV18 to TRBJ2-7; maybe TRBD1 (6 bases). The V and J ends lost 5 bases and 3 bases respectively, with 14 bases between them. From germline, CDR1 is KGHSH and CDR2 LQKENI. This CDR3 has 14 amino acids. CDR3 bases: TGTGCCAGCTCAATGGCCAAGGGGGACTACGAGCAGTACTTC. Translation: CASSMAKGDYEQYF.

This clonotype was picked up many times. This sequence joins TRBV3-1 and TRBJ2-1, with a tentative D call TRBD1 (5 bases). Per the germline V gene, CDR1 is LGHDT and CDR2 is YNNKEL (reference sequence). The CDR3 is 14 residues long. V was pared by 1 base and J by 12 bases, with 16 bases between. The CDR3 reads CASSQVGQGMWQFF. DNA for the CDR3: TGTGCCAGCAGCCAAGTGGGTCAGGGCATGTGGCAGTTCTTC.

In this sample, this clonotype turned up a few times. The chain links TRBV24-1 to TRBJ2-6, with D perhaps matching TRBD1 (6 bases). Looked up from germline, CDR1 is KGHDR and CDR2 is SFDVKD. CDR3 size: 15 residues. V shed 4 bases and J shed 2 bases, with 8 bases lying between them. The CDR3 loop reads CATSDHRAGANVLTF. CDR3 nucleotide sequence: TGTGCCACCAGTGACCACAGGGCTGGGGCCAACGTCCTGACTTTC.

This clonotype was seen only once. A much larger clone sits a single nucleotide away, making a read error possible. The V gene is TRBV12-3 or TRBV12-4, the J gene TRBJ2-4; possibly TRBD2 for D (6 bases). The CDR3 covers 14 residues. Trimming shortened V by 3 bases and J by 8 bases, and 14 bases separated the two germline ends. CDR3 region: CASSFITSRHIQYF. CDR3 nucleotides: TGTGCCAGCAGTTTTATCACTAGCAGGCACATTCAGTACTTC.

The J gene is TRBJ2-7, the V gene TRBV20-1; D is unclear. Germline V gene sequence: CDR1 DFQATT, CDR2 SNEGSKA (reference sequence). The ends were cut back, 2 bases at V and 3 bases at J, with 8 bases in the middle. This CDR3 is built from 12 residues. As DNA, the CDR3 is TGCAGTGCTAGAATTCGAAGCTACGAGCAGTACTTC. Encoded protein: CSARIRSYEQYF.

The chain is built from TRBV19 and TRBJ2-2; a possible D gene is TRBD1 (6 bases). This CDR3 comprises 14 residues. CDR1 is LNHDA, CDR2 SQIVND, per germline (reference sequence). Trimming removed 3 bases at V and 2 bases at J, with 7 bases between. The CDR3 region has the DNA TGTGCCAGTAGTATCAGGGGAAACACCGGGGAGCTGTTTTTT. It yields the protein CASSIRGNTGELFF.

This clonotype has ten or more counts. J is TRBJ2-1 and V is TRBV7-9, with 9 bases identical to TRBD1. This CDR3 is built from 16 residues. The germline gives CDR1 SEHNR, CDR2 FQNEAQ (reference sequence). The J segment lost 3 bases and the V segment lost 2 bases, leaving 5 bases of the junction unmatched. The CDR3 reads CASSLRGQGNYNEQFF. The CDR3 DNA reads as TGTGCCAGCAGCTTACGGGGACAGGGAAACTACAATGAGCAGTTCTTC.

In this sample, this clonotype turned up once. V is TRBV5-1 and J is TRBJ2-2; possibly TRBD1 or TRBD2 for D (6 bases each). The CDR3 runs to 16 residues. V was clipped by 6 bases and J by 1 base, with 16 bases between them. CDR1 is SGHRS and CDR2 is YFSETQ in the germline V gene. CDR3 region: CASKNRTAGNTGELFF. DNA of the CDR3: TGCGCCAGCAAAAACCGGACAGCGGGGAACACCGGGGAGCTGTTTTTT.

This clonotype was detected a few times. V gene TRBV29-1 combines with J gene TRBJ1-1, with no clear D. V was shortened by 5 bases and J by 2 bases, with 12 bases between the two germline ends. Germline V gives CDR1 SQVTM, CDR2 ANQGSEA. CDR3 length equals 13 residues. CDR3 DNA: TGCAGCGTTCTGAGGCAGACAAACACTGAAGCTTTCTTT. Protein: CSVLRQTNTEAFF.

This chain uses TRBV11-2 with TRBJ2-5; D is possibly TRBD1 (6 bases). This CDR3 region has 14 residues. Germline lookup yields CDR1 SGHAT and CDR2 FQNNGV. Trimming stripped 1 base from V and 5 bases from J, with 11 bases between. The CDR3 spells CASSLGGLPETQYF. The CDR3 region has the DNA TGTGCCAGCAGCTTAGGGGGGCTTCCCGAGACCCAGTACTTC.

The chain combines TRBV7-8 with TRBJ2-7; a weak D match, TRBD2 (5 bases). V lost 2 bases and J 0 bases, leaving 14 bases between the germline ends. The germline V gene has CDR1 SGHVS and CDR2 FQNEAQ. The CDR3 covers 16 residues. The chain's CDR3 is CASSLSRDRSSYEQYF. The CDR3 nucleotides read TGTGCCAGCAGCTTATCTCGGGATCGTAGCTCCTACGAGCAGTACTTC.

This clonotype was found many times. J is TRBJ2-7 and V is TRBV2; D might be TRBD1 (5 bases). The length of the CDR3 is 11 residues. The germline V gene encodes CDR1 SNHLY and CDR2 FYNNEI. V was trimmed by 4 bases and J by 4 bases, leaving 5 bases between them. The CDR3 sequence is CASSAGYEQYF. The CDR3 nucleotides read TGTGCCAGCAGTGCAGGGTACGAGCAGTACTTC. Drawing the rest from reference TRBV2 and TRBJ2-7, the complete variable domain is EPEVTQTPSHQVTQMGQEVILRCVPISNHLYFYWYRQILGQKVEFLVSFYNNEISEKSEIFDDQFSVERPDGSNFTLKIRSTKLEDSAMYFCASSAGYEQYFGPGTRLTVT.

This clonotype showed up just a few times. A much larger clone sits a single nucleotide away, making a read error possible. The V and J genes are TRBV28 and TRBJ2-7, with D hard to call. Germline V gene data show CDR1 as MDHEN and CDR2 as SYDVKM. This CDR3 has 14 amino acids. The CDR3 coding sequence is TGTGCCGGCAGTTTGGCCCAACTTTCCTACGAGCAGTACTTC. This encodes CAGSLAQLSYEQYF.

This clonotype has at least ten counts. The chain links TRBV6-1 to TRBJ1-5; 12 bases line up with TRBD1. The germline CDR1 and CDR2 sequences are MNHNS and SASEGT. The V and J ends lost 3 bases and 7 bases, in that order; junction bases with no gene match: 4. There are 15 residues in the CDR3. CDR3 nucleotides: TGTGCCAGCAGTGACCGGGACAGGGGGCTGCAGCCCCAGCATTTT. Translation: CASSDRDRGLQPQHF.

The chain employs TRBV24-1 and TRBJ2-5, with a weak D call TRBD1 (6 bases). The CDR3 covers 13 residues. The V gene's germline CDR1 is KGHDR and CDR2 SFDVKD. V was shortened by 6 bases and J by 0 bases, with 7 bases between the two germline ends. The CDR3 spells CATSQGNQETQYF. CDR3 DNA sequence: TGTGCCACCAGTCAGGGGAACCAAGAGACCCAGTACTTC.

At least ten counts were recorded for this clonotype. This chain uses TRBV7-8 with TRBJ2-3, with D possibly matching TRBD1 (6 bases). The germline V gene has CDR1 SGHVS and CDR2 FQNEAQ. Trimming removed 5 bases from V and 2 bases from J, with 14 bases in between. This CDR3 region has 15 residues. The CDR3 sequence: CASSPRTANTDTQYF. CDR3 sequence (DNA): TGTGCCAGCAGCCCAAGGACAGCCAACACAGATACGCAGTATTTT.

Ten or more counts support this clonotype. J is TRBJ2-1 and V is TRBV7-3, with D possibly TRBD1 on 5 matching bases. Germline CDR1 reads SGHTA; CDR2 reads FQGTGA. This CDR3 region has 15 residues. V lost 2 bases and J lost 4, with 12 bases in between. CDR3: CASSLDSQGYNEQFF. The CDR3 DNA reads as TGTGCCAGCAGCTTAGACAGCCAAGGGTACAATGAGCAGTTCTTC.

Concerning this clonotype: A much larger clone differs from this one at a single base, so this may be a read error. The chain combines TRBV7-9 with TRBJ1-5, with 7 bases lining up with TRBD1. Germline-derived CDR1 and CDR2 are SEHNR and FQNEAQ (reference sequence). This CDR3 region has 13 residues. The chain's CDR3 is CAGSSTGRQPQHF. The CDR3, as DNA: TGTGCCGGCAGCTCGACAGGGCGTCAGCCCCAGCATTTT.